This T cell receptor (beta chain) was sequenced in a study of shared clonotypes between healthy human individuals. Broader study findings: Among the subsets, naive ones generally showed larger estimated richness than memory ones.

Details on this clone: The antigen is unknown.

V lost 2 bases and J lost 5, with 9 bases in between. CDR3 length equals 14 residues. In germline, CDR1 is MNHEY, CDR2 SMNVEV (reference sequence). Measured with immunoSEQ multiplex PCR; TCRdb has only the in-frame clones, and not every one. This table has millions of clones, about 92% appearing once. Selected positively for CCR7 and CD45RO-negative, naive CD8 cells excluded terminally differentiated effector memory CD45RA+ cells. Donors had no recently reported acute infections or vaccinations and were HIV-negative. Every donor, a Caucasian adult, lived in Nashville, Tennessee. The sequence was collected from a man between 18 and 35 years old in good health. Some clones in this sample may be carry-over from other donors' samples. The chain uses TRBV27 and TRBJ1-4; D unresolved. The sequencing sample was made of naive CD8+ T cells from PBMCs. The DNA for the CDR3 is TGTGCCAGCAGTTTACGGGCAGACAATGAAAAACTGTTTTTT. This codes for CASSLRADNEKLFF.